A single sample is the source of the 27 T cell receptor beta chains below, sequenced in a study of CD8 T cells in ankylosing spondylitis. MiXCR, applied by TCRdb to the 5' RACE reads, yields one record per CDR3 protein. Among more than 110,000 distinct CDR3 sequences listed, roughly 8.8% were seen once. The sequenced sample consisted of synovial fluid, either unsorted or a sorted T cell fraction (not recorded which). The receptor set was obtained from a male donor with ankylosing spondylitis.

This clonotype was seen a handful of times. The chain employs TRBV20-1 and TRBJ1-2, with TRBD1 as a possible D gene (5 bases). V lost 3 bases and J 7 bases, leaving 12 bases between the germline ends. CDR1 is DFQATT and CDR2 is SNEGSKA in the germline V gene (reference sequence). The CDR3 is 12 amino acids. The CDR3 nucleotides are TGCAGTGCTAGGGCAGGGATAAGTGGCTACACCTTC. It translates to CSARAGISGYTF.

This clonotype was recorded a few times. The V gene is TRBV7-6, the J gene TRBJ2-1; 11 bases agree with TRBD2. Trimming removed 2 bases from V and 4 bases from J; junction bases left unmatched: 4. Germline loops: CDR1 SGHVS, CDR2 FNYEAQ. The CDR3 totals 16 residues. CDR3 sequence reads: CASSLLVAGGYNEQFF. For the CDR3, the DNA is TGTGCCAGCAGCTTACTAGTAGCGGGGGGGTACAATGAGCAGTTCTTC.

The rearrangement uses TRBV6-2 or TRBV6-3 and TRBJ2-7, with D unclear. Trimming cost V 5 bases and J 3 bases, with 8 bases left between them. The germline gives CDR1 MNHEY, CDR2 SVGEGT. This CDR3 is built from 12 residues. Here the CDR3 reads CASSLGFYEQYF. The CDR3 DNA reads as TGTGCCAGCAGTCTCGGATTCTACGAGCAGTACTTC.

This clonotype was seen repeatedly, ten times or more. The chain has TRBV7-9 and TRBJ2-7; D may be TRBD1 (5 bases). V was shortened by 5 bases and J by 4 bases, with 18 bases between the two germline ends. Germline-derived CDR1 and CDR2 are SEHNR and FQNEAQ (reference sequence). The CDR3 consists of 15 residues. CDR3 coding DNA: TGTGCCAGCAGCCCTTCGGTGTACAGGAGTTACGAGCAGTACTTC. Translated: CASSPSVYRSYEQYF.

This clonotype was detected many times. This rearrangement joins TRBV6-1 to TRBJ2-7; D is tentatively TRBD1 or TRBD2 (5 bases each). The CDR3 is made up of 15 amino acids. Trimming cost V 5 bases and J 6 bases, with 20 bases left between them. Germline V gives CDR1 MNHNS, CDR2 SASEGT. The CDR3 DNA is TGTGCCAGCAGTCGAAATACGTACGGGGACGGCGAGCAGTACTTC. This sequence encodes CASSRNTYGDGEQYF.

This clonotype was recorded many times. The chain uses TRBV5-1 and TRBJ2-3, with TRBD2 as a possible D gene (6 bases). The germline V gene has CDR1 SGHRS and CDR2 YFSETQ. The CDR3 length is 15 residues. The V end was cut by 0 bases, the J end by 0 bases, with 8 bases between. The CDR3 nucleotides are TGCGCCAGCAGCTTGGCCGGGGGAAGCACAGATACGCAGTATTTT. Its translation is CASSLAGGSTDTQYF.

The chain joins TRBV12-3 or TRBV12-4 to TRBJ1-5, with a tentative D call TRBD1 (5 bases). The CDR3 is 19 residues long. The CDR3 spells CTFRLYVLGVGDSNQPQHF. CDR3 sequence (DNA): TGTACCTTCAGGCTGTATGTACTAGGGGTAGGTGATAGCAATCAGCCCCAGCATTTT.

There are a few counts of this clonotype. V gene TRBV20-1 combines with J gene TRBJ2-3; TRBD1 matches 9 bases. The CDR3 covers 15 residues. The V segment lost 4 bases and the J segment 3 bases; nucleotides outside the gene matches: 8. Germline V CDR1 and CDR2: DFQATT, SNEGSKA (reference sequence). The CDR3 spells CSAKVTGQGTDTQYF. The CDR3 region has the DNA TGCAGTGCTAAGGTCACGGGACAGGGTACAGATACGCAGTATTTT.

This clonotype was detected many times. This chain joins TRBV11-2 and TRBJ2-1; D is ambiguous. Germline lookup yields CDR1 SGHAT and CDR2 FQNNGV. V lost 3 bases and J lost 9, with 9 bases in between. The CDR3 is 12 amino acids. CDR3 coding DNA: TGTGCCAGCAGCTTCGATTTGAGTGAGCAGTTCTTC. Its protein product is CASSFDLSEQFF.

Many counts were recorded for this clonotype. The V gene is TRBV27, the J gene TRBJ1-2, with 7 bases identical to TRBD1. CDR3 length: 13 amino acids. Germline CDR1 and CDR2: MNHEY and SMNVEV (reference sequence). The V segment lost 6 bases and the J segment 7 bases; nucleotides outside the gene matches: 8. This CDR3 is CASSQGVRSGYTF. CDR3 DNA: TGTGCCAGCAGCCAGGGGGTTAGGAGTGGCTACACCTTC.

This clonotype was detected many times. This rearrangement joins TRBV7-2 to TRBJ2-5; 10 bases match TRBD1. The V gene end was trimmed by 6 bases and the J gene end by 2 bases; junction bases not matched to a gene: 9. Looked up from germline, CDR1 is SGHTA and CDR2 is FQGNSA. This CDR3 has 16 residues. The CDR3 sequence is CASSYTRDRGQETQYF. The DNA of the CDR3 is TGTGCCAGCAGTTATACCCGGGACAGGGGACAAGAGACCCAGTACTTC.

This clonotype was seen at least ten times. This sequence joins TRBV20-1 and TRBJ2-3, with 12 nucleotides matching TRBD2. Germline V CDR1 and CDR2: DFQATT, SNEGSKA (reference sequence). The CDR3 runs to 14 residues. With V trimmed by 8 bases and J by 3 bases, 6 bases remained unmatched. CDR3 amino acids: CSSKTSGSTDTQYF. The CDR3 nucleotides are TGCAGTTCAAAGACTAGCGGGAGTACAGATACGCAGTATTTT.

This clonotype was observed at least ten times. The chain joins TRBV11-2 to TRBJ2-7, with D tentatively TRBD2 (6 bases). There are 16 residues in the CDR3. Per germline, CDR1 SGHAT and CDR2 FQNNGV. The germline V and J ends were trimmed by 6 bases and 3 bases, with 21 bases remaining between them. The CDR3 loop reads CASRDWAGRTSYEQYF. CDR3 DNA: TGTGCCAGCAGGGATTGGGCTGGGAGGACCAGCTACGAGCAGTACTTC.

The chain uses TRBV7-6 and TRBJ2-1, with no clear D. This CDR3 contains 13 residues. From germline, CDR1 is SGHVS and CDR2 FNYEAQ. Trimming cost V 4 bases and J 6 bases, with 10 bases left between them. CDR3 protein: CASSSQFGNEQFF. CDR3 bases: TGTGCCAGCAGCTCGCAATTTGGCAATGAGCAGTTCTTC.

The chain carries TRBV12-3 or TRBV12-4 and TRBJ2-5; D gene uncertain. The CDR3 consists of 16 residues. Trimming cost V 3 bases and J 6 bases, with 20 bases left between them. Here the CDR3 reads CASSFLNPLATKTQYF. CDR3 bases: TGTGCCAGCAGTTTTTTGAACCCTTTAGCTACCAAGACCCAGTACTTC.

This clonotype came up many times. This chain uses TRBV3-1 with TRBJ2-7; either TRBD1 or TRBD2 may fit D (5 bases each). The V and J ends lost 4 bases and 2 bases respectively, with 15 bases between them. Germline CDR1 is LGHDT and CDR2 is YNNKEL (reference sequence). The length of the CDR3 is 15 residues. In DNA form, the CDR3 reads TGTGCCAGCAGCCGAGTCGGGACGGTGACCTACGAGCAGTACTTC. Protein sequence: CASSRVGTVTYEQYF.

The chain links TRBV2 to TRBJ2-7; the match to TRBD1 covers 10 bases. The CDR3 consists of 15 residues. The germline V gene encodes CDR1 SNHLY and CDR2 FYNNEI. Germline trimming cut 6 bases from V and 6 bases from J; bases unmatched to any gene: 11. The CDR3: CASSRLRDRGAEQYF. The CDR3, as DNA: TGTGCCAGCAGCAGACTCCGGGACAGGGGCGCCGAGCAGTACTTC.

The CDR3 is CSAPGGRNTEAFF. DNA for the CDR3: TGCAGTGCACCCGGGGGGAGAAACACTGAAGCTTTCTTT. The chain employs TRBV20-1 and TRBJ1-1, with TRBD1 as a possible D gene (5 bases). Germline assignment: CDR1 DFQATT and CDR2 SNEGSKA (reference sequence). CDR3 length: 13 residues. The V and J ends lost 6 bases and 2 bases respectively, with 13 bases between them.

This clonotype has a count of ten or more. The chain combines TRBV5-1 with TRBJ2-3, with TRBD2 matching 15 bases. The CDR3 is made up of 15 amino acids. CDR1 is SGHRS and CDR2 is YFSETQ in the germline V gene. V shed 5 bases, J shed 8 bases, and the junction held 6 bases outside the gene matches. The CDR3 is CASRPGLAGGITQYF. CDR3 in DNA: TGCGCCAGCAGACCAGGACTAGCGGGGGGGATTACGCAGTATTTT.

V usage is TRBV20-1 and J usage is TRBJ2-3; 10 positions match TRBD2. Losses at the gene ends were 6 bases for V and 4 bases for J; bases not matched to a gene: 10. The CDR3 has 15 amino acids. Germline V lookup: CDR1 DFQATT, CDR2 SNEGSKA (reference sequence). CDR3 sequence reads: CSAPPASGGSDTQYF. The CDR3, as DNA: TGCAGTGCCCCTCCAGCTAGCGGGGGTTCAGATACGCAGTATTTT.

This clonotype was detected ten times or more. The chain combines TRBV5-1 with TRBJ2-7; 11 bases are shared with TRBD2. CDR1 SGHRS and CDR2 YFSETQ come from the germline V gene. Trimming removed 4 bases from V and 2 bases from J; junction bases left unmatched: 8. This CDR3 contains 16 residues. The CDR3 protein is CASSRDLAGGPYEQYF. The CDR3 nucleotides are TGCGCCAGCAGCAGGGATCTAGCGGGGGGCCCCTACGAGCAGTACTTC.

The table lists this clonotype with many counts. The chain employs TRBV30 and TRBJ1-1; D not resolved. V was trimmed by 5 bases and J by 8 bases, leaving 15 bases between them. Germline V lookup: CDR1 GTSNPN, CDR2 SVGIG (reference sequence). The CDR3 is 12 amino acids. CDR3 loop: CAWDNTRREAFF. The CDR3 DNA reads as TGTGCCTGGGACAATACGCGTCGGGAAGCTTTCTTT.

The V gene is TRBV11-2, the J gene TRBJ2-5, with 7 bases fitting TRBD1. V was clipped by 4 bases and J by 5 bases; unmatched bases: 10. The CDR3 is 15 residues long. Germline loops: CDR1 SGHAT, CDR2 FQNNGV. The CDR3 is CASSSRRQGSETQYF. The CDR3 DNA reads as TGTGCCAGCAGCTCCCGACGACAGGGATCCGAGACCCAGTACTTC.

V is TRBV12-3 or TRBV12-4 and J is TRBJ2-1; 7 bases are shared with TRBD1. V was clipped by 8 bases and J by 1 base; unmatched bases: 8. This CDR3 contains 15 residues. The CDR3 protein is CASSTGSGSYNEQFF. The DNA of the CDR3 is TGTGCCAGCTCGACAGGGTCAGGATCCTACAATGAGCAGTTCTTC.

This clonotype was seen a handful of times. The chain recombines TRBV7-2 with TRBJ1-5; D call uncertain. V was pared by 2 bases and J by 4 bases, with 12 bases between. The CDR3 totals 15 residues. Germline V CDR1 and CDR2: SGHTA, FQGNSA. Here the CDR3 reads CASSLYPGGNQPQHF. The CDR3, as DNA: TGTGCCAGCAGCTTATATCCAGGAGGTAATCAGCCCCAGCATTTT.

This clonotype has just a few counts. The chain employs TRBV20-1 and TRBJ2-1; TRBD2 is a possible D gene (6 bases). Germline V gene sequence: CDR1 DFQATT, CDR2 SNEGSKA (reference sequence). The CDR3 runs 16 residues. The V end was cut by 1 base, the J end by 0 bases, with 13 bases between. The CDR3 DNA reads as TGCAGTGCTAGAGGGCCGGGGGACCTCTCCTACAATGAGCAGTTCTTC. It yields the protein CSARGPGDLSYNEQFF.

Many counts were recorded for this clonotype. The chain's CDR3 is CASRRTVGNTIYF. CDR3 nucleotide sequence: TGTGCCAGCAGGCGGACGGTGGGAAACACCATATATTTT. The chain is built from TRBV12-3 or TRBV12-4 and TRBJ1-3; D is unresolved. The germline V and J ends were trimmed by 6 bases and 4 bases, with 10 bases remaining between them. CDR3 length: 13 residues.